This T cell receptor beta chain was recovered during a study of T cells in Graves' hyperthyroidism and ophthalmopathy. With respect to this clonotype: Its antigen is currently unknown.

The study left out patients who had uncontrolled infection, other autoimmune disease, pregnancy or lactation. RNA transcripts served as the template for amplifying TCR beta CDR3 regions. Initially, a first-round RT-PCR of the TCR CDR3 employed the HTBI primer set. Via MiXCR, TCRdb re-called the multiplex PCR reads, giving one row per CDR3 protein. The sample carries over 700,000 distinct CDR3 sequences, roughly 40% recorded once. Broader study findings: Blood also carried most thyroid clonotypes expanded above 0.001. By a 13 V-J model, ophthalmopathy was set apart from stable hyperthyroidism.

Germline V gene lookup returns CDR1 ENHRY and CDR2 SYGVKD. J lost 9 bases, V lost 6 bases, and 7 bases had no gene match. The CDR3 has 13 residues. Sequencing was done on a sample of blood. This chain joins TRBV10-3 and TRBJ1-2, with 10 nucleotides matching TRBD1. This clonotype was obtained from a man between 18 and 29 years old with Graves' hyperthyroidism. The CDR3 loop reads CAISYGQGGSYTF. The CDR3 DNA sequence: TGTGCCATCAGCTACGGACAGGGGGGGAGCTACACCTTC.